These 15 T cell receptor beta chains came from one sample sequenced in a study of blood T cell repertoires in COVID-19. Repertoires were generated with immunoSEQ multiplex PCR, while TCRdb's copy carries only in-frame clones and drops some. Of approximately 500,000 clones listed, roughly nine tenths are singletons. Sequencing input: peripheral blood. These receptors were taken from a man younger than 35 with COVID-19, enrolled during active disease.

This chain connects TRBV2 to TRBJ1-2; TRBD1 is a possible D gene (6 bases). The V gene lost 4 bases and the J gene lost 10 bases, with 16 bases spanning the gap. CDR1 and CDR2 from the germline V gene are SNHLY and FYNNEI. The CDR3 is 13 amino acids. The CDR3 here is CASSVVGGGDYTF. The DNA for the CDR3 is TGTGCCAGCAGTGTAGTAGGGGGTGGTGACTACACCTTC.

This clone was seen only once. Other DNA sequences of this sample code for an identical CDR3. The V gene is TRBV5-4, the J gene TRBJ2-3; 8 bases fit TRBD2. Per germline, CDR1 SGHNT and CDR2 YYREEE (reference sequence). Trimming removed 2 bases from V and 1 base from J; junction bases left unmatched: 3. The CDR3 consists of 15 residues. The DNA of the CDR3 is TGTGCCAGCAGCTTAGCGGGGGTGGGCACAGATACGCAGTATTTT. Residues: CASSLAGVGTDTQYF. The variable domain in full, completed from reference TRBV5-4 and TRBJ2-3, reads ETGVTQSPTHLIKTRGQQVTLRCSSQSGHNTVSWYQQALGQGPQFIFQYYREEENGRGNFPPRFSGLQFPNYSSELNVNALELDDSALYLCASSLAGVGTDTQYFGPGTRLTVL.

In nucleotides, the CDR3 is TGTGCCAGCAGCTTAAAGAGACAGGGGAAGAACGAGCAGTACTTC. Encoded protein: CASSLKRQGKNEQYF. The chain couples TRBV11-2 to TRBJ2-7, with 8 bases fitting TRBD1. The V and J ends lost 2 bases and 5 bases, in that order; junction bases with no gene match: 8. Germline values: CDR1 SGHAT, CDR2 FQNNGV. The CDR3 spans 15 residues.

With regard to this clone: At one boundary the junction diverges from the germline segment, which might be a read error. This chain joins TRBV4-1 and TRBJ2-7, with D possibly being TRBD2 (6 bases). Germline V gene sequence: CDR1 MGHRA, CDR2 YSYEKL. The CDR3 is made up of 17 amino acids. The CDR3 DNA sequence: TGCGCCAGCAGCCAAGAGAGTTTGCGGGACTCGTCCTCCGAGCAGTACTTC. Encoded protein: CASSQESLRDSSSEQYF.

The chain employs TRBV2 and TRBJ2-2, with D tentatively TRBD2 (7 bases). This CDR3 is built from 14 residues. Germline V gene lookup returns CDR1 SNHLY and CDR2 FYNNEI. The ends were cut back, 7 bases at V and 1 base at J, with 10 bases in the middle. The DNA of the CDR3 is TGTGCCAGCAAGGGGGGGATGAACACCGGGGAGCTGTTTTTT. It encodes CASKGGMNTGELFF. Complete variable domain (other parts from reference TRBV2 and TRBJ2-2): EPEVTQTPSHQVTQMGQEVILRCVPISNHLYFYWYRQILGQKVEFLVSFYNNEISEKSEIFDDQFSVERPDGSNFTLKIRSTKLEDSAMYFCASKGGMNTGELFFGEGSRLTVL.

J is TRBJ1-2 and V is TRBV5-1; tentative D call: TRBD1 (6 bases). Trimming took 4 bases from V and 0 from J, leaving 16 bases between them. The V gene's germline CDR1 is SGHRS and CDR2 YFSETQ. This CDR3 contains 16 residues. The CDR3, as DNA: TGCGCCAGCAGCCTTGCTGCGGACAGCCCTAACTATGGCTACACCTTC. Residues: CASSLAADSPNYGYTF.

This clone has only one observation. The V gene is TRBV14, the J gene TRBJ2-5; 12 positions agree with TRBD2. V was clipped by 2 bases and J by 1 base; unmatched bases: 14. The CDR3 runs 20 residues. Germline loops: CDR1 SGHDN, CDR2 FVKESK. The CDR3 reads CASSQRGALAGGPFQETQYF. DNA for the CDR3: TGTGCCAGCAGCCAAAGAGGGGCGCTAGCGGGAGGGCCTTTCCAAGAGACCCAGTACTTC.

The J gene is TRBJ1-6, the V gene TRBV10-1, with D possibly TRBD1 on 5 matching bases. The CDR3 has 15 amino acids. The V and J ends lost 9 bases and 5 bases respectively, with 17 bases between them. The germline CDR1 and CDR2 sequences are WNHNN and SYGVQD (reference sequence). The CDR3 spells CARGGEEGNNSPLHF. CDR3 sequence (DNA): TGCGCCAGGGGAGGGGAAGAGGGAAATAATTCACCCCTCCACTTT.

Details on this clone: The sample holds other DNA sequences that translate to the same CDR3. V and J are TRBV27 and TRBJ2-5, with D possibly TRBD2 on 5 matching bases. Trimming stripped 0 bases from V and 5 bases from J, with 10 bases between. Germline assignment: CDR1 MNHEY and CDR2 SMNVEV (reference sequence). CDR3 length: 14 residues. CDR3: CASSLSGRRETQYF. Here the CDR3 DNA reads TGTGCCAGCAGTTTATCCGGCCGGAGGGAGACCCAGTACTTC.

V and J are TRBV13 and TRBJ2-7; D possibly corresponds to TRBD2 (6 bases). Between the trimmed V and J ends, which lost 3 bases and 1 base, there was a span of 10 bases. The CDR3 is made up of 14 amino acids. Germline-derived CDR1 and CDR2 are PRHDT and FYEKMQ (reference sequence). CDR3 sequence reads: CASSLGLRSYEQYF. Written as DNA, the CDR3 is TGTGCCAGCAGCTTGGGACTGCGGTCCTACGAGCAGTACTTC.

V usage is TRBV21-1 and J usage is TRBJ2-4; the table's TRBD2 call for D was not verified on the DNA. TRBV21-1 is marked as a pseudogene. This CDR3 has 16 amino acids. CDR3 nucleotides: TGTGCCAGCAGCAAGGATAGGACCGGAGGGCGTGACATTCAGTACTTC. It translates to CASSKDRTGGRDIQYF.

This clone was seen just once. The V and J genes are TRBV6-5 and TRBJ2-5, with 7 bases aligning to TRBD2. V lost 8 bases to trimming and J lost 0 bases; unmatched junction nucleotides: 0. Per the germline V gene, CDR1 is MNHEY and CDR2 is SVGAGI. The CDR3 consists of 12 residues. The CDR3 nucleotides are TGTGCCAGCGGGGGGGACCAAGAGACCCAGTACTTC. This gives the protein CASGGDQETQYF.

The J gene is TRBJ2-3, the V gene TRBV24-1; 8 nucleotides align to TRBD2. Per germline, CDR1 KGHDR and CDR2 SFDVKD. Unmatched junction bases numbered 6, after V lost 4 bases and J lost 4 bases. The CDR3 extends over 15 amino acids. The CDR3 loop reads CATSEGAGGSDTQYF. The CDR3, as DNA: TGTGCCACCAGTGAAGGTGCGGGGGGTTCAGATACGCAGTATTTT.

This rearrangement joins TRBV24-1 to TRBJ2-1; D is possibly TRBD1 (6 bases). Germline CDR1 and CDR2: KGHDR and SFDVKD. The length of the CDR3 is 15 residues. The V end was cut by 6 bases, the J end by 6 bases, with 17 bases between. The CDR3 sequence: CATSWGQGVRNEQFF. CDR3 sequence (DNA): TGTGCCACCAGTTGGGGGCAGGGTGTGCGCAATGAGCAGTTCTTC.

V and J are TRBV9 and TRBJ1-1; 8 bases map to TRBD1. The CDR3 spans 15 residues. The germline CDR1 and CDR2 sequences are SGDLS and YYNGEE. The junction had 8 bases not matched to a gene; V was cut back by 4 bases and J by 3 bases. In DNA form, the CDR3 reads TGTGCCAGCAGCCCACGACAGGGGAGGGACACTGAAGCTTTCTTT. Its protein product is CASSPRQGRDTEAFF.